The 29 T cell receptor beta chains below all came from one sample that was sequenced in a study of blood T cell repertoires in COVID-19 (TCRdb year 2020). The method was the immunoSEQ multiplex PCR assay. TCRdb's version of the immuneACCESS table is confined to in-frame rearrangements and falls short of the full clone set. An unresolved V gene accounts for under half of the shortfall where checked; the remainder is of unknown origin. Within this sample are over 85,000 clones, with around 90% of them counted one time only. 4.8% of the sample rests with the top ten. The specimen was peripheral blood. Source of these receptors: a woman of 80 years or more with active COVID-19.

This chain joins TRBV6-2 or TRBV6-3 and TRBJ2-7; a weak D match, TRBD1 (5 bases). Germline V gene lookup returns CDR1 MNHEY and CDR2 SVGEGT. Between the trimmed V and J ends, which lost 0 bases and 2 bases, there was a span of 17 bases. The CDR3 consists of 17 residues. CDR3 in amino acids: CASSYSRSAGSPYEQYF. The CDR3 coding sequence is TGTGCCAGCAGTTACTCCAGGTCGGCAGGGTCCCCCTACGAGCAGTACTTC.

The chain links TRBV7-9 to TRBJ2-2; TRBD1 matches at 9 bases. V lost 0 bases, J lost 7 bases, and 6 bases stayed unmatched. This CDR3 has 16 amino acids. Germline CDR1 reads SEHNR; CDR2 reads FQNEAQ (reference sequence). The CDR3 bases are TGTGCCAGCAGCTTAGCCGGGACAGGGACCGACGGGGAGCTGTTTTTT. It is translated as CASSLAGTGTDGELFF.

The rearrangement links TRBV7-2 to TRBJ1-4; 9 bases line up with TRBD1. Trimming took 0 bases from V and 5 from J; bases not matched to a gene: 4. Germline-derived CDR1 and CDR2 are SGHTA and FQGNSA. This CDR3 contains 16 residues. The CDR3 loop is CASSLALTGGNEKLFF. As DNA, the CDR3 is TGTGCCAGCAGCTTAGCGCTTACAGGGGGCAATGAAAAACTGTTTTTT.

CDR3 nucleotide sequence: TGCAGCGTCGTGGGAGGTCGCAGGGGGGAACTGTTTTTT. It yields the protein CSVVGGRRGELFF. The gene calls are TRBV29-1 and TRBJ1-4, with TRBD1 matching 7 bases. This CDR3 is 13 amino acids long. Trimming took 6 bases from V and 12 from J; bases not matched to a gene: 13. The germline V gene encodes CDR1 SQVTM and CDR2 ANQGSEA. The full variable domain, with the rest looked up from reference TRBV29-1 and TRBJ1-4, is SAVISQKPSRDICQRGTSLTIQCQVDSQVTMMFWYRQQPGQSLTLIATANQGSEATYESGFVIDKFPISRPNLTFSTLTVSNMSPEDSSIYLCSVVGGRRGELFFGSGTQLSVL.

The chain uses TRBV3-1 (or the pseudogene TRBV3-2) and TRBJ2-7; tentative D call: TRBD2 (5 bases). The V end lost 0 bases, the J end lost 4 bases, and 10 bases lay between the germline ends. Germline V gene data show CDR1 as LGHDT and CDR2 as YNNKEL (reference sequence). CDR3 length: 14 residues. CDR3 DNA: TGTGCCAGCAGCCAAGATGAGGGTTGGTACGAGCAGTACTTC. It is translated as CASSQDEGWYEQYF.

The chain links TRBV4-1 to TRBJ2-1, with 7 bases that match TRBD2. The CDR3 is 15 amino acids. The V gene end was trimmed by 3 bases and the J gene end by 6 bases; junction bases not matched to a gene: 8. Germline-derived CDR1 and CDR2 are MGHRA and YSYEKL. The CDR3 nucleotides are TGCGCCAGCAGCCACACCGGGACGGGAGGCAATGAGCAGTTCTTC. It codes for CASSHTGTGGNEQFF.

V and J are TRBV10-1 and TRBJ2-3; D unclear. CDR1 is WNHNN, CDR2 SYGVQD, per germline (reference sequence). The germline V and J ends were trimmed by 7 bases and 4 bases, with 15 bases remaining between them. This CDR3 spans 14 amino acids. CDR3 nucleotides: TGCGCCAGCACCCCCGTTAATCCCCCAGATACGCAGTATTTT. Encoded protein: CASTPVNPPDTQYF.

The J gene is TRBJ1-2, the V gene TRBV6-1; possibly TRBD1 for D (5 bases). V gave up 3 bases and J gave up 1 base, with 9 bases separating them. Germline CDR1 is MNHNS and CDR2 is SASEGT. The CDR3 has 14 amino acids. CDR3 amino acids: CASSDIDSNYGYTF. CDR3 bases: TGTGCCAGCAGTGACATTGACAGTAACTATGGCTACACCTTC.

The chain joins TRBV7-2 to TRBJ1-2; no firm D call. CDR1 SGHTA and CDR2 FQGNSA come from the germline V gene. The CDR3 runs 16 residues. The ends were cut back, 1 base at V and 4 bases at J, with 16 bases in the middle. The DNA for the CDR3 is TGTGCCAGCAGCTTAGGGGCCTGGGCAGGCAGCTATGGCTACACCTTC. It codes for CASSLGAWAGSYGYTF.

The chain combines TRBV25-1 with TRBJ2-5; 8 nucleotides align to TRBD1. CDR3 size: 15 residues. From germline, CDR1 is MGHDK and CDR2 SYGVNS. Trimming at V came to 4 bases and at J to 1 base, leaving 5 bases not matched to a gene. CDR3 coding DNA: TGTGCCAGCAGTGCTGGGGGACAGGCCCAAGAGACCCAGTACTTC. Translating gives CASSAGGQAQETQYF.

The V call is TRBV2, the J call TRBJ1-1; D gene unclear. Germline values: CDR1 SNHLY, CDR2 FYNNEI. The CDR3 consists of 14 residues. Trimming shortened V by 4 bases and J by 2 bases, and 11 bases separated the two germline ends. CDR3: CASSAPGGNTEAFF. The CDR3 coding sequence is TGTGCCAGCAGTGCGCCAGGAGGTAACACTGAAGCTTTCTTT.

The chain recombines TRBV28 with TRBJ2-7; 12 bases map to TRBD2. Trimming cost V 4 bases and J 2 bases; bases outside gene matches: 15. Germline CDR1 MDHEN, CDR2 SYDVKM. This CDR3 comprises 19 residues. The CDR3 DNA follows: TGTGCCAGCAGTTCCCCAGCTAGCGGGAGGGGTGTAGGACCCTACGAGCAGTACTTC. Protein product: CASSSPASGRGVGPYEQYF.

The chain has TRBV29-1 and TRBJ1-2, with D perhaps TRBD1 (5 bases). The CDR3 extends over 13 amino acids. The germline V and J ends were trimmed by 4 bases and 2 bases, with 11 bases remaining between them. CDR1 is SQVTM and CDR2 is ANQGSEA in the germline V gene. The CDR3 sequence: CSVGRQGNYGYTF. The CDR3 DNA sequence: TGCAGCGTTGGTAGGCAGGGCAACTATGGCTACACCTTC. Together with reference TRBV29-1 and TRBJ1-2, the CDR3 gives the full variable domain: SAVISQKPSRDICQRGTSLTIQCQVDSQVTMMFWYRQQPGQSLTLIATANQGSEATYESGFVIDKFPISRPNLTFSTLTVSNMSPEDSSIYLCSVGRQGNYGYTFGSGTRLTVV.

The chain combines TRBV6-2 or TRBV6-3 with TRBJ2-3; 9 positions match TRBD2. CDR3 length: 18 residues. V lost 0 bases to trimming and J lost 0 bases; unmatched junction nucleotides: 7. Germline V gene data show CDR1 as MNHEY and CDR2 as SVGEGT. The CDR3 DNA reads TGTGCCAGCAGTTACTCTTCCGCGGGAGGGCTAAGCACAGATACGCAGTATTTT. The encoded protein is CASSYSSAGGLSTDTQYF.

The chain links TRBV11-1 to TRBJ2-1, with 11 bases fitting TRBD2. Per germline, CDR1 SGHAT and CDR2 FQDESV (reference sequence). J lost 3 bases, V lost 5 bases, and 6 bases had no gene match. The CDR3 runs 16 residues. Here the CDR3 reads CASSLLAGGGYNEQFF. Here the CDR3 DNA reads TGTGCCAGCAGCCTCCTAGCGGGAGGTGGCTACAATGAGCAGTTCTTC.

The gene calls are TRBV5-4 and TRBJ1-2, with 9 bases fitting TRBD1. The V segment lost 0 bases and the J segment 0 bases; nucleotides outside the gene matches: 6. Per the germline V gene, CDR1 is SGHNT and CDR2 is YYREEE (reference sequence). CDR3 length equals 17 residues. DNA of the CDR3: TGTGCCAGCAGCTTGGTCGGGACAGGGCCCACTAACTATGGCTACACCTTC. Encoded protein: CASSLVGTGPTNYGYTF.

The rearrangement joins TRBV7-3 to TRBJ2-5, with D possibly matching TRBD1 (6 bases). The CDR3 covers 15 residues. CDR1 is SGHTA, CDR2 FQGTGA, per germline. Between the trimmed V and J ends, which lost 1 base and 5 bases, there was a span of 14 bases. CDR3 sequence reads: CASSLRGLVGETQYF. As DNA, the CDR3 is TGTGCCAGCAGCTTAAGGGGGCTAGTGGGGGAGACCCAGTACTTC.

The J gene is TRBJ2-2, the V gene TRBV6-2 or TRBV6-3; 9 positions agree with TRBD2. Trimming cost V 6 bases and J 3 bases; bases outside gene matches: 5. The length of the CDR3 is 15 residues. Germline V gene sequence: CDR1 MNHEY, CDR2 SVGEGT. The CDR3 protein is CASSLAGGYTGELFF. In DNA, the CDR3 is TGTGCCAGCAGCCTTGCGGGAGGGTACACCGGGGAGCTGTTTTTT.

The chain combines TRBV7-2 with TRBJ1-2; 7 bases agree with TRBD1. The CDR3 totals 15 residues. In germline, CDR1 is SGHTA, CDR2 FQGNSA. V dropped 4 bases and J dropped 6; count of bases not matched to a gene: 11. CDR3: CASSSIRTGAHGYTF. The CDR3 nucleotides are TGTGCCAGCAGCTCAATCCGGACAGGCGCCCATGGCTACACCTTC.

The chain carries TRBV7-8 and TRBJ2-7; the D gene is possibly TRBD1 (6 bases). V shed 5 bases and J shed 5 bases, with 10 bases lying between them. The CDR3 has 12 residues. The V gene's germline CDR1 is SGHVS and CDR2 FQNEAQ. The CDR3 is CASSQNRDEQYF. The CDR3 region has the DNA TGTGCCAGCAGCCAAAACAGGGACGAGCAGTACTTC.

The chain uses TRBV19 and TRBJ2-3, with a possible D match to TRBD2 (5 bases). The CDR3 loop spans 14 amino acids. Trimming took off 3 bases at V and 1 base at J, with 8 bases between the two ends. The V gene's germline CDR1 is LNHDA and CDR2 SQIVND (reference sequence). The CDR3 protein is CASSITGGTDTQYF. CDR3 coding DNA: TGTGCCAGTAGTATTACCGGGGGCACAGATACGCAGTATTTT.

The rearrangement uses TRBV19 and TRBJ2-7, with TRBD1 matching 8 bases. Losses at the gene ends were 4 bases for V and 2 bases for J; bases not matched to a gene: 4. The CDR3 covers 14 residues. The germline V gene has CDR1 LNHDA and CDR2 SQIVND (reference sequence). DNA of the CDR3: TGTGCCAGTAGTAATACAGGGGGTACCTACGAGCAGTACTTC. This encodes CASSNTGGTYEQYF. The entire variable domain, with the rest obtained from reference TRBV19 and TRBJ2-7, is as follows: DGGITQSPKYLFRKEGQNVTLSCEQNLNHDAMYWYRQDPGQGLRLIYYSQIVNDFQKGDIAEGYSVSREKKESFPLTVTSAQKNPTAFYLCASSNTGGTYEQYFGPGTRLTVT.

The V and J genes are TRBV3-1 (or the pseudogene TRBV3-2) and TRBJ1-6; possible D gene TRBD1, 6 bases. Germline V gene data show CDR1 as LGHDT and CDR2 as YNNKEL (reference sequence). The CDR3 spans 13 residues. V lost 0 bases, J lost 10 bases, and 7 bases lay in between. CDR3 sequence: CASSQEGGSPLHF. The CDR3 DNA reads as TGTGCCAGCAGCCAAGAAGGGGGATCACCCCTCCACTTT.

CDR3 nucleotides: TGTGCCAGCAGCTCAATGGTGGCGGGAGGGCCAGATACGCAGTATTTT. As protein: CASSSMVAGGPDTQYF. The chain is built from TRBV5-4 and TRBJ2-3; 9 nucleotides match TRBD2. Germline V gene data show CDR1 as SGHNT and CDR2 as YYREEE (reference sequence). After removal of 3 bases from V and 4 bases from J, the junction contained 9 bases not matched to a gene. The CDR3 is 16 residues long.

The rearrangement joins TRBV15 to TRBJ2-7, with TRBD2 as a possible D gene (5 bases). Trimming stripped 1 base from V and 7 bases from J, with 17 bases between. Germline CDR1 and CDR2: LNHNV and YYDKDF (reference sequence). CDR3 length: 15 amino acids. CDR3 amino acids: CATSRVGNSAREQYF. The CDR3 DNA follows: TGTGCCACCAGCAGAGTTGGAAATAGCGCACGGGAGCAGTACTTC. Together with reference TRBV15 and TRBJ2-7, the CDR3 gives the full variable domain: DAMVIQNPRYQVTQFGKPVTLSCSQTLNHNVMYWYQQKSSQAPKLLFHYYDKDFNNEADTPDNFQSRRPNTSFCFLDIRSPGLGDTAMYLCATSRVGNSAREQYFGPGTRLTVT.

CDR3 region: CASSLTGQGGSYEQYF. The CDR3 DNA reads as TGTGCCAGCAGTTTAACCGGACAGGGAGGGTCCTACGAGCAGTACTTC. The chain uses TRBV28 and TRBJ2-7; D may be TRBD1 (8 bases). The CDR3 has 16 residues. V was clipped by 2 bases and J by 1 base, with 15 bases between them. Germline V gene data show CDR1 as MDHEN and CDR2 as SYDVKM.

The V and J genes are TRBV9 and TRBJ2-3; TRBD2 matches at 14 bases. This CDR3 has 18 residues. The V gene end was trimmed by 3 bases and the J gene end by 0 bases; junction bases not matched to a gene: 6. CDR1 and CDR2 (germline): SGDLS, YYNGEE. CDR3 region: CASSAGTSGSGSTDTQYF. The DNA for the CDR3 is TGTGCCAGCAGCGCCGGGACTAGCGGGAGTGGAAGCACAGATACGCAGTATTTT.

The V and J genes are TRBV24-1 and TRBJ2-2; TRBD1 matches 7 bases. Germline assignment: CDR1 KGHDR and CDR2 SFDVKD. Trimming took 7 bases from V and 5 from J; bases not matched to a gene: 3. The CDR3 contains 13 residues. CDR3 coding DNA: TGTGCCACCAGCTCACAGGGGACCGGGGAGCTGTTTTTT. Translating it yields CATSSQGTGELFF.

This clone was seen a handful of times. The chain combines TRBV4-1 with TRBJ2-7, with D possibly TRBD1 on 6 matching bases. The CDR3 spans 15 residues. Trimming took 1 base from V and 2 from J, leaving 12 bases between them. Germline assignment: CDR1 MGHRA and CDR2 YSYEKL. CDR3 residues: CASSQGQVLTYEQYF. The CDR3 nucleotides are TGCGCCAGCAGCCAAGGACAGGTGCTGACCTACGAGCAGTACTTC.